This T cell receptor beta chain came from a study of cytomegalovirus exposure and HLA in healthy donors. Notes on the study in general: According to an earlier analysis, most TCR beta V segments yielded productive rearrangements about 87% or about 30% of the time.

A remark on this clone: Its matching antigen is unknown.

Participants comprised healthy donors of bone marrow. Amplification used 60 Vbeta primers and 13 Jbeta primers. The table came from immunoSEQ multiplex PCR; TCRdb's copy has only in-frame clones and leaves some out. The table lists 100,000 to 150,000 clones, around 72% of them singletons. Trimming left V 5 bases short and J 7 bases short, with 14 bases between. CDR3 length: 12 amino acids. Germline V lookup: CDR1 SQVTM, CDR2 ANQGSEA. The clonotype was recovered from a woman between 18 and 29 years old in good health and CMV-seronegative. V is TRBV29-1 and J is TRBJ1-2; perhaps TRBD1 as D (6 bases). Sequencing input: PBMCs. DNA for the CDR3: TGCAGCGTTTCACAGGGAATTGGTGGCTACACCTTC. Translating it yields CSVSQGIGGYTF.